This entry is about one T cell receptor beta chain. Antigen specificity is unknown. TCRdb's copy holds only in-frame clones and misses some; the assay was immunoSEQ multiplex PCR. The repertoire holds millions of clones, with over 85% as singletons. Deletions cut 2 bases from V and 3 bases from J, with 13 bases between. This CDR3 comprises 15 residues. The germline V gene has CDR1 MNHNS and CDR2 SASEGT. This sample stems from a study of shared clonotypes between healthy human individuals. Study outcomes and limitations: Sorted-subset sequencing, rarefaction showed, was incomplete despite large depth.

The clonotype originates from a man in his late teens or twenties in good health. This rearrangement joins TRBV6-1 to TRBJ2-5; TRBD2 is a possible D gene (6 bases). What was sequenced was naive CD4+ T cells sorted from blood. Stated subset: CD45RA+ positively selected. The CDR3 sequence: CASSESTSRKETQYF. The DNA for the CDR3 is TGTGCCAGCAGTGAAAGCACTAGCAGAAAAGAGACCCAGTACTTC.